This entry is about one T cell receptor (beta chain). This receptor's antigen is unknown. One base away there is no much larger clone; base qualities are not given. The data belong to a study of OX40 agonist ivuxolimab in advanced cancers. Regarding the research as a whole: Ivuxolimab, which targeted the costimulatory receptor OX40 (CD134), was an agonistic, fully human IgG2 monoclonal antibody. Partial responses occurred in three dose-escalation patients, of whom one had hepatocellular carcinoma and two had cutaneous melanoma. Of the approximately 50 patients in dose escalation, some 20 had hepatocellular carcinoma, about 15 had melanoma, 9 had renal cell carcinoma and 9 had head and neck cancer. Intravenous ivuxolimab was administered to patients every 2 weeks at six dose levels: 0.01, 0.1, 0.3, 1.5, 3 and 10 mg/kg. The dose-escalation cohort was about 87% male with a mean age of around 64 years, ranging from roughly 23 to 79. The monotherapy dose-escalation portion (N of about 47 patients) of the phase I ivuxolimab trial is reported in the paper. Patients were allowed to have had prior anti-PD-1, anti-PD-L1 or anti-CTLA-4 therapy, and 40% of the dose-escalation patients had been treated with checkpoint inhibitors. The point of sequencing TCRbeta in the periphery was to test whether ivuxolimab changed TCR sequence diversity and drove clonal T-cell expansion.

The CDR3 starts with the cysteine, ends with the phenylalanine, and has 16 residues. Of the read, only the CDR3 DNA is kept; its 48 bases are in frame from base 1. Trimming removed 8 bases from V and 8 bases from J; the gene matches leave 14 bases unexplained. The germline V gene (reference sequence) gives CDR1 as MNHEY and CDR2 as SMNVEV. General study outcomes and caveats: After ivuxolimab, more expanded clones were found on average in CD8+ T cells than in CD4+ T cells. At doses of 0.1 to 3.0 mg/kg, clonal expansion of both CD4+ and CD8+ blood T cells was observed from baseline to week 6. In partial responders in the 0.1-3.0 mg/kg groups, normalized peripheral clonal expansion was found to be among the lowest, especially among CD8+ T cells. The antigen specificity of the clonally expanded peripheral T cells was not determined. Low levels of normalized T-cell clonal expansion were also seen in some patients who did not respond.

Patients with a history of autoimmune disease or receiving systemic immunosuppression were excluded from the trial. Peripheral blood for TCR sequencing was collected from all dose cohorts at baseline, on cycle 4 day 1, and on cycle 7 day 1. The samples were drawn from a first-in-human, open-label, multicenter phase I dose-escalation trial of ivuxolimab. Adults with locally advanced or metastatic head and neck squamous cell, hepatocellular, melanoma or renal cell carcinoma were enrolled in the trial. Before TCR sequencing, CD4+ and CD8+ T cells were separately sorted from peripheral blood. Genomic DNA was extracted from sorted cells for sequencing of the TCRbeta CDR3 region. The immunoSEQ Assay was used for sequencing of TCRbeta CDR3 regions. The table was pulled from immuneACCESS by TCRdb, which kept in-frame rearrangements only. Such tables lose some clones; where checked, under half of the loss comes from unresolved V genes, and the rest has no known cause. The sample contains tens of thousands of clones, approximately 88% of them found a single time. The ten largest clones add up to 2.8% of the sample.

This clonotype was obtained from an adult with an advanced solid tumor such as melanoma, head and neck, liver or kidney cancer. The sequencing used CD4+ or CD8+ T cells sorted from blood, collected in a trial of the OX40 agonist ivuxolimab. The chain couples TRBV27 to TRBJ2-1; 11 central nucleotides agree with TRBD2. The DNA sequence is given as TGTGCCAGCGCCTCTCCTAGCGGGAGGCCCACAGATGAGCAGTTCTTC. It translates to CASASPSGRPTDEQFF.